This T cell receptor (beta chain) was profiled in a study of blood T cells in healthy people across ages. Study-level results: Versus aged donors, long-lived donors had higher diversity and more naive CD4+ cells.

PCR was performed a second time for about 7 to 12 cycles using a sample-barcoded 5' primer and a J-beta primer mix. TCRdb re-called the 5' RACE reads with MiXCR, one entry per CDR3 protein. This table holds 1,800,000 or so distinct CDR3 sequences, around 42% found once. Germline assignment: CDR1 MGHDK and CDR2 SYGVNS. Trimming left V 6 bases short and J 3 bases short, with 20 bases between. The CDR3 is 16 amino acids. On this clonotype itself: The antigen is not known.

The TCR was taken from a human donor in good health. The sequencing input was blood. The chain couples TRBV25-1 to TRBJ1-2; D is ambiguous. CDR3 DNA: TGTGCCAGCAGCTTAGACGAATCCCCGCAATACTATGGCTACACCTTC. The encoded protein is CASSLDESPQYYGYTF.